What follows is one T cell receptor (beta chain) and its context. No antigen is known for it. No base quality information exists; no much larger clone differs at one position. The entry originates in a study of T cell changes during pregnancy in multiple sclerosis (dated by TCRdb to the late 2010s). About the full investigation: The study looked at changes in the T cell repertoire across pregnancy in women with multiple sclerosis.

CDR1 and CDR2 are read off the germline V gene as MNHEY and SVGAGI. Unmatched junction bases come to 6, with V trimmed by 6 bases and J by 2 bases. From its cysteine to its phenylalanine, the CDR3 spans 15 amino acids. Only CDR3 DNA remains: 45 bases, in frame from the first base. Libraries came from the immunoSEQ multiplex PCR assay. In its TCRdb copy, this immuneACCESS table keeps in-frame sequences only and misses some clones. Where compared with another copy, unresolved V genes explain less than half of these, and the others have no known cause. Counted in this sample were approximately 47,000 clones; 85% to 95% of them appeared once. The ten largest clones take up around 0.47% of the sample.

The chain is encoded by TRBV6-5 joined to TRBJ1-5, with 8 junctional bases fitting TRBD1. Here the sequenced sample was CD4+ T cells from peripheral blood mononuclear cells, taken in the first trimester of pregnancy. This receptor was taken from a female donor with multiple sclerosis, enrolled in a pregnancy study. The bases are TGTGCCAGCAGGGACCTGACAGGGGGCAATCAGCCCCAGCATTTT. Its protein is CASRDLTGGNQPQHF.